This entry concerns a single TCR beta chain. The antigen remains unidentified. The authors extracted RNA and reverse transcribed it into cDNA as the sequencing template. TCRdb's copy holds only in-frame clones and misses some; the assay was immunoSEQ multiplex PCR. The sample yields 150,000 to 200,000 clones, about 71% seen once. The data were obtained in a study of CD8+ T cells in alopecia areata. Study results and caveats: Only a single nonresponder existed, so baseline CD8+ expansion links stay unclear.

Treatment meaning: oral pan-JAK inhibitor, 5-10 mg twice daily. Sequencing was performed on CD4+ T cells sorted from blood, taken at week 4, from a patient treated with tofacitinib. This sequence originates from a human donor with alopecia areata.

The CDR3 DNA reads as TGCAGCGTTGTAAGCTGGACAGACTATGGCTACACCTTC. It encodes CSVVSWTDYGYTF. This rearrangement joins TRBV29-1 to TRBJ1-2, with D perhaps matching TRBD1 (6 bases). The CDR3 extends over 13 amino acids. With 4 bases removed from V and 3 bases from J, the gap between germline ends came to 12 bases. Looked up from germline, CDR1 is SQVTM and CDR2 is ANQGSEA.